This T cell receptor (beta chain) was observed in a study of blood T cell repertoires in COVID-19. Study details: Acute and convalescent COVID-19 samples came from the United States, Italy and Spain.

Authors' methods: Nucleated cell number was recorded as an estimate derived from reference gene primer amplification. Data came from immunoSEQ multiplex PCR; TCRdb stores just in-frame clones and leaves some out. Clone size and the V and J calls come from that table; the DNA yielded D and trimming. The sample yields 200,000 to 250,000 clones, 70% to 90% seen once. This CDR3 region has 16 residues. Per germline, CDR1 LNHDA and CDR2 SQIVND (reference sequence). V dropped 4 bases and J dropped 6; count of bases not matched to a gene: 11. The clonotype comes from a human donor in a cohort sampled during active COVID-19. The chain recombines TRBV19 with TRBJ1-2; 10 nucleotides match TRBD1. Sample: peripheral blood. Here the CDR3 DNA reads TGTGCCAGTAGTAAGCGAGACAGGGGGCAAGGCCATGGCTACACCTTC. It encodes CASSKRDRGQGHGYTF.